This T cell receptor beta chain was sequenced for a study of T cell repertoires in cytomegalovirus infection. Study details: Indications of both CMV infection and matching HLA type were provided by public TCR beta signatures. Study outcomes and limitations: What dominated the ex vivo response were HLA-C-restricted CMV-specific TCR beta clonotypes.

The J segment lost 2 bases and the V segment lost 5 bases, leaving 4 bases of the junction unmatched. Germline V gene data show CDR1 as SGHTA and CDR2 as FQGNSA. This CDR3 comprises 14 residues. This clonotype was counted many times. The antigen remains undetermined. Using its own MiXCR run on the reads, TCRdb lists one record per CDR3 protein. The repertoire has 680,000 or so distinct CDR3 sequences, roughly 33% of them found once; the top ten carry 15% to 20%. This sequence originates from a human donor in good health (CMV status not recorded). Some clones in this sample may be carry-over from other donors' samples. The chain carries TRBV7-2 and TRBJ2-5, with 8 bases fitting TRBD2. The sample here was cultured PBMCs, taken from culture after CMV antigen stimulation. CDR3 region: CASSTGLDQETQYF. The CDR3 coding sequence is TGTGCCAGCAGCACGGGACTAGATCAAGAGACCCAGTACTTC.